This is a list of T cell receptor beta chains from one sample in a study of vaccination and CD4 T cells after COVID-19. Their cognate antigens are unknown. TCRdb fed the PCR reads into MiXCR, producing one record per CDR3 protein. The table shows 9,500 to 14,000 distinct CDR3 sequences, with 44% occurring only once. The material sequenced was CD4+ T cells from blood, cultured in vitro. These receptors were collected from a human donor who had recovered from COVID-19. Both conserved end residues are part of each CDR3. Fields, in order: V gene, clone size, CDR3 length, J gene, D gene, CDR3 protein, CDR3 DNA. The D gene is left open where the match is weak. Some rows mark clone size as missing; the rest say once, few, many or name a class of expanded clone.

TRBV28	NA	14	TRBJ2-7	TRBD1	CASTPGTGRYEQYF	TGTGCCAGCACCCCCGGGACAGGGAGATACGAGCAGTACTTC
TRBV30	NA	15	TRBJ2-4	TRBD2	CAWSVPGGAKNIQYF	TGTGCCTGGAGTGTACCCGGGGGGGCCAAAAACATTCAGTACTTC
TRBV20-1	NA	13	TRBJ2-5	TRBD1	CSARPDRAGTQYF	TGCAGTGCTAGACCGGACAGGGCTGGGACCCAGTACTTC
TRBV12-3/TRBV12-4	NA	16	TRBJ1-2	NA	CASSLEMGGWSYGYIF	TGTGCCAGCAGTTTAGAAATGGGGGGGTGGTCTTATGGCTACATCTTC
TRBV21-1	few	15	TRBJ1-5	NA	CASSRAGGGDQPQHF	TGTGCCAGCAGCCGGGCAGGGGGTGGGGATCAGCCCCAGCATTTT
TRBV12-3/TRBV12-4	few	17	TRBJ1-3	TRBD1	CASSLEGTGHSGNTIYF	TGTGCCAGCAGTTTGGAGGGGACAGGCCACTCTGGAAACACCATATATTTT
TRBV6-1	NA	13	TRBJ2-7	NA	CASSRGRGAEQYF	TGTGCCAGCAGTCGTGGCAGGGGGGCCGAGCAGTACTTC
TRBV11-2	NA	15	TRBJ1-1	TRBD1	CASSLGGTGGAGAFF	TGTGCCAGCAGCTTAGGGGGGACAGGGGGCGCGGGAGCTTTCTTT
TRBV30	NA	14	TRBJ1-3	NA	CAWSRPGEGNTIYF	TGTGCCTGGAGTCGCCCAGGGGAGGGAAACACCATATATTTT
TRBV2	few	14	TRBJ1-2	NA	CASSAKGHGYGYTF	TGTGCCAGCAGTGCCAAAGGTCACGGCTATGGCTACACCTTC
TRBV10-3	NA	13	TRBJ1-5	NA	CAISAGGGQPQHF	TGTGCCATCAGTGCGGGCGGAGGTCAGCCCCAGCATTTT
TRBV6-1	NA	12	TRBJ1-1	NA	CASNLGNTEAFF	TGTGCCAGCAATTTGGGGAACACTGAAGCTTTCTTT
TRBV7-9	NA	11	TRBJ1-2	NA	CASTRGYGYTF	TGTGCCAGCACCAGGGGTTATGGCTACACCTTC
TRBV27	NA	15	TRBJ2-7	TRBD1	CASSLRGDRTYEQYF	TGTGCCAGCAGTTTAAGAGGGGACAGGACCTACGAGCAGTACTTC
TRBV5-1	NA	15	TRBJ2-1	TRBD1	CASSLRGRGLGEQFF	TGCGCCAGCAGCTTGCGGGGCAGGGGGCTAGGTGAGCAGTTCTTC
TRBV20-1	few	12	TRBJ1-2	NA	CSAREGARGYTF	TGCAGTGCTAGAGAGGGGGCACGGGGCTACACCTTC
TRBV18	few	14	TRBJ1-5	TRBD1	CASSGGTGDQPQHF	TGTGCCAGCTCAGGAGGGACAGGGGATCAGCCCCAGCATTTT
TRBV2	few	17	TRBJ1-2	NA	CASSELGQFKDNYGYTF	TGTGCCAGCAGTGAATTAGGGCAATTTAAGGATAACTATGGCTACACCTTC
TRBV11-3	NA	13	TRBJ2-3	NA	CASSFSAGATQYF	TGTGCCAGCAGCTTTAGTGCTGGGGCTACGCAGTATTTT
TRBV6-1	NA	14	TRBJ2-5	NA	CASSNTEYQETQYF	TGTGCCAGCAGTAATACAGAGTACCAAGAGACCCAGTACTTC
TRBV27	once	13	TRBJ2-1	NA	CASSLTVNGEQFF	TGTGCCAGCAGTTTGACAGTAAACGGTGAGCAGTTCTTC
TRBV7-8	NA	18	TRBJ1-3	TRBD1	CASSSLEYRGPSGNTIYF	TGTGCCAGCAGCTCCCTAGAATACAGGGGGCCCTCTGGAAACACCATATATTTT
TRBV2	NA	14	TRBJ2-3	NA	CASSEGPHTDTQYF	TGTGCCAGCAGTGAAGGGCCACACACAGATACGCAGTATTTT
TRBV5-4	NA	14	TRBJ1-1	NA	CASSQGALNTEAFF	TGTGCCAGCAGCCAGGGTGCCCTAAACACTGAAGCTTTCTTT
TRBV20-1	few	12	TRBJ1-5	NA	CSALRGNQPQHF	TGCAGTGCTCTCCGGGGCAATCAGCCCCAGCATTTT
TRBV2	few	15	TRBJ2-7	NA	CASSEAGALPYEQYF	TGTGCCAGCAGTGAAGCAGGGGCTCTCCCCTACGAGCAGTACTTC
TRBV19	few	18	TRBJ1-2	TRBD1	CASSMRPTPTGPNYGYTF	TGTGCCAGTAGTATGAGACCAACCCCGACAGGGCCTAACTATGGCTACACCTTC
TRBV20-1	NA	13	TRBJ1-1	NA	CSARQFLNTEAFF	TGCAGTGCTCGACAGTTTTTGAACACTGAAGCTTTCTTT
TRBV14	once	14	TRBJ1-1	TRBD1	CASSPGGWDTEAFF	TGTGCCAGCAGCCCAGGGGGCTGGGACACTGAAGCTTTCTTT
TRBV3-1	NA	13	TRBJ1-5	NA	CASSLTGNQPQHF	TGTGCCAGCAGTCTCACAGGGAATCAGCCCCAGCATTTT
TRBV7-9	NA	15	TRBJ2-5	TRBD2	CASSLAGLDQETRYF	TGTGCCAGCAGCCTAGCGGGACTCGACCAAGAGACCCGGTACTTC
TRBV20-1	medium-sized	14	TRBJ1-2	NA	CSARDIIATKGYTF	TGCAGTGCTAGAGACATAATCGCGACGAAGGGCTACACCTTC
TRBV6-1	few	13	TRBJ1-2	TRBD1	CASSPTPGQGYTF	TGTGCCAGCAGTCCAACTCCGGGACAGGGCTACACCTTC
TRBV11-2	NA	17	TRBJ2-3	TRBD2	CASSRRLAGRSTDTQYF	TGTGCCAGCAGCCGACGACTAGCGGGGCGGAGCACAGATACGCAGTATTTT
TRBV2	NA	15	TRBJ2-5	NA	CASSRATGFQETQYF	TGTGCCAGCAGCCGAGCTACGGGGTTCCAAGAGACCCAGTACTTC
TRBV12-3/TRBV12-4	NA	13	TRBJ1-1	NA	CASSLAGVPEAFF	TGTGCCAGCAGTTTAGCGGGCGTTCCTGAAGCTTTCTTT
TRBV27	once	14	TRBJ2-7	NA	CASRYIQGLDEQYF	TGTGCCAGCAGATATATCCAGGGTCTGGACGAGCAGTACTTC
TRBV12-3/TRBV12-4	NA	13	TRBJ1-2	NA	CASSSTTNYGYTF	TGTGCCAGCAGTTCCACAACTAACTATGGCTACACCTTC
TRBV20-1	few	13	TRBJ1-1	NA	CSAYGPWGTEAFF	TGCAGTGCCTACGGCCCTTGGGGCACTGAAGCTTTCTTT
TRBV11-3	NA	12	TRBJ2-7	NA	CASSLLSYEQYF	TGTGCCAGCAGCTTATTGTCCTACGAGCAGTACTTC
TRBV11-3	NA	13	TRBJ1-2	NA	CASGRGLAHGYTF	TGTGCCAGCGGAAGGGGCCTCGCCCATGGCTACACCTTC
TRBV20-1	large	15	TRBJ1-2	NA	CSARDLGGGLYGYTF	TGCAGTGCTAGAGATCTGGGGGGGGGCCTCTATGGCTACACCTTC
TRBV3-1	NA	16	TRBJ2-3	TRBD1	CASSHRGRGSTDTQYF	TGTGCCAGCAGCCATAGGGGGCGCGGGTCGACAGATACGCAGTATTTT
TRBV7-9	few	15	TRBJ2-7	NA	CASSLSSGGAGEQYF	TGTGCCAGCAGCTTATCCTCCGGGGGCGCGGGGGAGCAGTACTTC
TRBV7-9	few	13	TRBJ1-1	NA	CASSLVQGTEAFF	TGTGCCAGCAGCTTGGTACAGGGCACTGAAGCTTTCTTT
TRBV19	NA	15	TRBJ2-7	TRBD1	CASSISSDRGNEQYF	TGTGCCAGTAGTATCTCCTCGGACAGGGGCAACGAGCAGTACTTC
TRBV11-2	few	16	TRBJ2-5	TRBD2	CASSLRLAARQETQYF	TGTGCCAGCAGCTTAAGGCTAGCGGCCAGACAAGAGACCCAGTACTTC
TRBV6-1	few	15	TRBJ1-1	NA	CASSPGGLGNTEAFF	TGTGCCAGCAGCCCGGGGGGTCTGGGGAACACTGAAGCTTTCTTT
TRBV7-9	NA	15	TRBJ2-1	TRBD2	CASGFGGGAGGEQFF	TGTGCCAGCGGTTTTGGCGGGGGGGCAGGGGGTGAGCAGTTCTTC